These T cell receptor beta chains were read from a single sample in a study of cytomegalovirus exposure and HLA in healthy donors. Profiled with immunoSEQ multiplex PCR; TCRdb holds only in-frame clones, not every one. The table lists roughly 300,000 clones, over 75% of them singletons, with about 0.9% in the top ten. Sequencing input: PBMCs. These receptors came from a woman aged 18-29 years in good health and CMV-seronegative. Each CDR3 is given with its conserved first and last residue.

j_call v_call cdr3_aa
TRBJ2-7 TRBV4-1 CASSPYLSGGGPVEQYF
TRBJ1-2 TRBV28 CASSLGTGGNGYTF
TRBJ1-1 TRBV2 CASRGLNTEAFF
TRBJ2-7 TRBV28 CASRLRTSGNYEQYF
TRBJ2-7 TRBV7-9 CARKLGRDNPYEQYF
TRBJ1-2 TRBV9 CASSPSDRNYGYTF
TRBJ2-7 TRBV28 CASTNSGGIYEQYF
TRBJ2-5 TRBV4-1 CASSGRGLETQYF
TRBJ1-3 TRBV5-4 CASSLGQGAGNTIYF
TRBJ2-2 TRBV29-1 CSGSTRPSGELFF
TRBJ2-7 TRBV6-6 CASTPGQGVNEQYF
TRBJ2-7 TRBV13 CASSLDQRDRSYEQYF
TRBJ1-1 TRBV5-1 CASSLPPGGANTEAFF